This T cell receptor beta chain was recovered during a study of blood T cell repertoires in COVID-19 (dated by TCRdb to 2020 to 2021). Regarding the complete study: Samples covering the acute and convalescent phases of COVID-19 were provided by collaborators in the United States, Italy and Spain. The prospective study material was composed of cDNA or gDNA derived from T cells, B-cell-depleted T cells, or PBMCs. Deeply sampled blood TCRbeta repertoires from subjects exposed to, actively infected with, or recovered from COVID-19 were included in the dataset. The repertoires were released in a freely available public database meant as a resource for research on the immune response to SARS-CoV-2. The samples were drawn from two sources: the first 160 participants of the ongoing ImmuneRACE study, and 1,000 to 1,500 subjects contributed by 6 global collaborators. Nearly every sample came with metadata listing a de-identified subject ID, COVID-19 status, age in years and sex. Where available, HLA class I and class II types were taken from metadata supplied by the sample provider and were not determined by assay-based typing. The paper as a whole reports these results and caveats: How much clinical and demographic metadata was included differed by source and by participant, and the metadata was provided uncurated.

Collaborating institutions collected whole blood in K2EDTA tubes following their own protocols. For TCRbeta analysis, collaborator samples were shipped as frozen whole blood, as isolated PBMCs, or as DNA extracted from either sample type. Trimmed from V: 5 bases; trimmed from J: 6 bases; junction bases lacking a gene match: 10. The CDR3 holds 18 amino acids from the cysteine to the phenylalanine. The entry retains the CDR3 DNA only, 54 bases that are in frame from base 1. CDR1 and CDR2, looked up from the germline V gene, are SGHTA and FQGTGA. To note about this clone: The antigen this receptor binds is unknown. Base quality data are lacking; no much larger clone is found one base away.

The immunoSEQ Assay, a bias-controlled multiplex PCR, was used to amplify TCRbeta CDR3 regions from genomic DNA. Per the authors' processing: Nucleated cell counts per sample were estimated from amplification of reference gene primers within the assay. To quantify the absolute abundance of each unique TCRbeta CDR3 rearrangement, sequence reads were collapsed and filtered. Productive Simpson clonality was computed per sample as the square root of Simpson's diversity index over productive rearrangements. Imported from immuneACCESS, the table was reduced by TCRdb to in-frame sequences with V and J called. These copies leave out some clones; in studies compared against another copy, an unresolved V gene accounts for under half, and the cause of the remainder is not known. The V and J calls and clone size were taken over from that table, and D and trimming were inferred from the DNA. The sample data list 250,000 or so clones, and about 89% of these were observed just once. Jointly, the top ten make up roughly 8% of the sample.

The sequence derives from a man aged 35 to 55 with active or convalescent COVID-19. This receptor chain uses TRBV7-3 and TRBJ2-2; 15 central bases correspond to TRBD2. The sequencing sample was made of peripheral blood. The DNA sequence is given as TGTGCCAGCAGCCCAGGGACTAGCGGGAGGACCCTCCCCGGGGAGCTGTTTTTT. The encoded protein is CASSPGTSGRTLPGELFF. Beyond the CDR3, the reference TRBV7-3 and TRBJ2-2 genes provide the residues; the full variable domain reads: GAGVSQTPSNKVTEKGKYVELRCDPISGHTALYWYRQSLGQGPEFLIYFQGTGAADDSGLPNDRFFAVRPEGSVSTLKIQRTERGDSAVYLCASSPGTSGRTLPGELFFGEGSRLTVL.